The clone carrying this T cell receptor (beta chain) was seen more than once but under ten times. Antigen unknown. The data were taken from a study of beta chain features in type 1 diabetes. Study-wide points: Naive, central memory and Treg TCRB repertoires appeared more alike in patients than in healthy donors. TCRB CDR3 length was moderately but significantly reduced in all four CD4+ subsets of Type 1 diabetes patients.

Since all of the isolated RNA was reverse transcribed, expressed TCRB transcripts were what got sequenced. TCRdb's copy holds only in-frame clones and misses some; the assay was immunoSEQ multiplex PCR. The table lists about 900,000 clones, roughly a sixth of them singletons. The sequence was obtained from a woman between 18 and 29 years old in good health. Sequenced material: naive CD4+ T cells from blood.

DNA of the CDR3: TGTGCCACCAGCATTCGACAGACCTACTTCTACGAGCAGTACTTC. Translation gives CATSIRQTYFYEQYF. J is TRBJ2-5 and V is TRBV15; maybe TRBD1 (5 bases). The DNA end lines up better with TRBJ2-7; the J call may be wrong. This CDR3 comprises 15 residues. Germline CDR1 LNHNV, CDR2 YYDKDF (reference sequence).